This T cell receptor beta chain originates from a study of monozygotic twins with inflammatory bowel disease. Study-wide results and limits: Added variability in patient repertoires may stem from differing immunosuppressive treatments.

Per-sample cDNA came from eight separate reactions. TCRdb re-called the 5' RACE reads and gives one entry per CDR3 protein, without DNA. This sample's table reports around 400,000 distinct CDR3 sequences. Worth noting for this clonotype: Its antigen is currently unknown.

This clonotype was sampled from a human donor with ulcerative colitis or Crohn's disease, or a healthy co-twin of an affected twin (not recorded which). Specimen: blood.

CDR3 sequence reads: CSVAAWDRQAFF. The chain uses TRBV29-1 and TRBJ1-1; checking the TCRdb D call of TRBD1 is not possible without DNA. The CDR3 has 12 residues. Germline CDR1 and CDR2: SQVTM and ANQGSEA.